This TCR beta chain is drawn from a study of blood T cell repertoires in COVID-19. Whole-study context: Acute and convalescent COVID-19 specimens originated in the United States, Italy and Spain. The analysed material was cDNA or gDNA that came from T cells, B-cell-depleted T cells, or PBMCs.

Methods used by the authors: Estimates of nucleated cell counts were drawn from the amplification of reference gene primers. The method was immunoSEQ multiplex PCR; TCRdb's version includes in-frame clones alone and lacks a portion of them. V and J calls and clone size are as listed in that table; D and trimming were resolved from the DNA. The table records 35,000 to 50,000 clones, approximately 89% of them present only once. CDR1 is MNHEY, CDR2 SMNVEV, per germline (reference sequence). The CDR3 has 13 residues. Trimming removed 4 bases from V and 6 bases from J, with 12 bases in between. The chain links TRBV27 to TRBJ1-2; tentative D call: TRBD1 (5 bases). This clonotype was sampled from a man aged 50 to 59 with active COVID-19. Sequences were obtained from peripheral blood. CDR3 amino acids: CASSSWGVDGYTF. The CDR3 DNA reads as TGTGCCAGCAGTTCCTGGGGGGTTGATGGCTACACCTTC.